This note documents a single TCR beta chain sequence. This CDR3 is built from 15 residues. Trimming left V 2 bases short and J 5 bases short, with 15 bases between. Germline-derived CDR1 and CDR2 are SGHDT and YYEEEE. The sample comes from a study of blood T cell repertoires in COVID-19. Study-level background: PBMCs, B-cell-depleted T cells, or T cells were the source of the cDNA or gDNA that made up the material.

In the original workflow: Reference gene primer amplification gave nucleated cell count estimates. Data came from immunoSEQ multiplex PCR; TCRdb stores just in-frame clones and leaves some out. From that table come the V and J calls and clone size; the DNA was used to work out D and trimming. The sample contains about 77,000 clones, about nine tenths of which appear only once. This TCR came from an elderly woman with acute or convalescent COVID-19. This sequence joins TRBV5-6 and TRBJ2-3; D is perhaps TRBD2 (7 bases). Sequencing was done on a sample of peripheral blood. CDR3 amino acids: CASSFDGGPQDTQYF. CDR3 in DNA: TGTGCCAGCAGCTTTGACGGGGGGCCCCAAGATACGCAGTATTTT. Full variable domain (remainder filled in from reference TRBV5-6 and TRBJ2-3): DAGVTQSPTHLIKTRGQQVTLRCSPKSGHDTVSWYQQALGQGPQFIFQYYEEEERQRGNFPDRFSGHQFPNYSSELNVNALLLGDSALYLCASSFDGGPQDTQYFGPGTRLTVL.